These 22 T cell receptor beta chains share one sample of origin, sequenced in a study of monozygotic twins with inflammatory bowel disease. After re-calling the 5' RACE reads, TCRdb lists one entry per CDR3 protein, DNA absent. Its table records about 160,000 distinct CDR3 sequences. Input material: blood. The origin of the receptors is a human donor with ulcerative colitis or Crohn's disease, or a healthy co-twin of an affected twin (not recorded which).

The genes are TRBV7-3 and TRBJ1-5; the TCRdb call, TRBD1, lacks DNA for checking. This CDR3 comprises 14 residues. CDR1 is SGHTA and CDR2 is FQGTGA in the germline V gene. The CDR3 sequence: CASSPTGSNQPQHF.

CDR3 loop: CASSLDRTSPAKNIQYF. The gene calls are TRBV7-9 and TRBJ2-4; TCRdb picks TRBD1, but there is no DNA to check that call. Per the germline V gene, CDR1 is SEHNR and CDR2 is FQNEAQ (reference sequence). CDR3 length: 17 amino acids.

This chain joins TRBV29-1 and TRBJ2-2; the TCRdb call, TRBD2, lacks DNA for checking. CDR1 is SQVTM and CDR2 is ANQGSEA in the germline V gene. This CDR3 spans 13 amino acids. The CDR3 is CSASPSSARELFF.

The chain couples TRBV18 to TRBJ2-4; TCRdb returns TRBD2, unconfirmable since there is no DNA. The CDR3 runs 18 residues. CDR1 and CDR2 (germline): KGHSH, LQKENI. The CDR3 spells CASSQPGLAGDAKNIQYF.

The chain carries TRBV5-1 and TRBJ2-5; absent DNA, TCRdb's TRBD2 call cannot be checked. CDR1 is SGHRS, CDR2 YFSETQ, per germline. The CDR3 has 14 residues. The CDR3 reads CASRTSGVQETQYF.

This chain uses TRBV24-1 with TRBJ1-2. Germline V CDR1 and CDR2: KGHDR, SFDVKD. The CDR3 totals 12 residues. The CDR3 sequence is CATSDPDTGYTF.

The chain has TRBV29-1 and TRBJ2-7. CDR3 length: 12 amino acids. Per the germline V gene, CDR1 is SQVTM and CDR2 is ANQGSEA. CDR3 residues: CSASQGVYEQYF.

This sequence joins TRBV12-3 or TRBV12-4 and TRBJ1-5. This CDR3 is built from 15 residues. CDR3 in amino acids: CASSLRAASNQPQHF.

This chain joins TRBV11-2 and TRBJ2-1; TCRdb picks TRBD2, but there is no DNA to check that call. Germline-derived CDR1 and CDR2 are SGHAT and FQNNGV. This CDR3 region has 19 residues. CDR3 residues: CASSFTGNLASRAYNEQFF.

This chain joins TRBV7-9 and TRBJ1-2. CDR1 and CDR2 (germline): SEHNR, FQNEAQ (reference sequence). The CDR3 is 14 amino acids. The CDR3 here is CASSLALTAYGYTF.

The V gene is TRBV6-1, the J gene TRBJ1-2; checking the TCRdb D call of TRBD1 is not possible without DNA. The CDR3 is 14 residues long. The germline V gene has CDR1 MNHNS and CDR2 SASEGT. The CDR3 sequence is CASSEADRHYGYTF.

The CDR3 protein is CAISTGGGRSTGELFF. The V and J genes are TRBV10-3 and TRBJ2-2; TCRdb's D gene call, TRBD1, goes unchecked for lack of DNA. This CDR3 is built from 16 residues. Germline V gene lookup returns CDR1 ENHRY and CDR2 SYGVKD.

The chain is built from TRBV7-2 and TRBJ2-1; the D call of TRBD2 rests on TCRdb alone, since no DNA is present to check it. Germline lookup yields CDR1 SGHTA and CDR2 FQGNSA. This CDR3 has 18 amino acids. The CDR3 region is CASSLSGLAGVGYNEQFF.

The chain has TRBV20-1 and TRBJ1-5. The CDR3 sequence is 14 residues long. Germline CDR1 is DFQATT and CDR2 is SNEGSKA (reference sequence). The CDR3 protein is CSARSDYSNQPQHF.

The V call is TRBV28, the J call TRBJ2-2; TCRdb lists TRBD2, though no DNA is available to test this call. Germline values: CDR1 MDHEN, CDR2 SYDVKM. The CDR3 sequence is 17 residues long. This CDR3 is CASSLRWLAGNTGELFF.

The chain links TRBV4-3 to TRBJ2-4; TCRdb picks TRBD1, but there is no DNA to check that call. Germline lookup yields CDR1 LGHNA and CDR2 YSLEER. The CDR3 runs to 17 residues. The CDR3 sequence: CASSQDRQALAKNIQYF.

The chain carries TRBV23-1 and TRBJ1-1; TCRdb selects TRBD1, and the lack of DNA leaves this call unchecked. TRBV23-1 is assigned to the ORF class and has an uncertain function. The CDR3 totals 11 residues. CDR3 sequence reads: CASWGVTEAFF.

V gene TRBV7-3 combines with J gene TRBJ2-1. Germline V gives CDR1 SGHTA, CDR2 FQGTGA. The CDR3 totals 13 residues. CDR3: CASSLGFYNEQFF.

The V call is TRBV12-3 or TRBV12-4, the J call TRBJ1-3; with no DNA, the TCRdb D assignment of TRBD1 cannot be verified. The CDR3 is 16 residues long. CDR3: CASSRLTGDSGNTIYF.

This chain links TRBV6-5 with TRBJ2-7; the TCRdb D gene call, TRBD2, has no DNA to confirm it. The CDR3 covers 11 residues. The germline gives CDR1 MNHEY, CDR2 SVGAGI. The CDR3 spells CASSALYEQYF.

This chain uses TRBV27 with TRBJ1-1; the D call of TRBD1 rests on TCRdb alone, since no DNA is present to check it. Germline CDR1 is MNHEY and CDR2 is SMNVEV (reference sequence). The CDR3 is 14 residues long. CDR3 residues: CASSPGSANTEAFF.

This chain uses TRBV15 with TRBJ2-7. Germline V gives CDR1 LNHNV, CDR2 YYDKDF (reference sequence). The CDR3 is made up of 12 amino acids. The CDR3 reads CATSRESDEQYF. Full variable domain (remainder filled in from reference TRBV15 and TRBJ2-7): DAMVIQNPRYQVTQFGKPVTLSCSQTLNHNVMYWYQQKSSQAPKLLFHYYDKDFNNEADTPDNFQSRRPNTSFCFLDIRSPGLGDTAMYLCATSRESDEQYFGPGTRLTVT.